These 21 T cell receptor beta chains share one sample of origin, sequenced in a study of identical twins. MiXCR was run by TCRdb on the 5' RACE reads, yielding one entry per CDR3 protein. In the table there are roughly 250,000 distinct CDR3 sequences, over 13% of which are singletons. The sample was memory (CD45RO+) T cells sorted from blood. The receptor set was obtained from a woman under 30 in good health.

This clonotype was seen many times. The chain recombines TRBV29-1 with TRBJ2-3; 7 bases are shared with TRBD1. Losses at the gene ends were 8 bases for V and 6 bases for J; bases not matched to a gene: 11. The CDR3 is made up of 13 amino acids. CDR1 and CDR2 from the germline V gene are SQVTM and ANQGSEA. The CDR3 region has the DNA TGCAGCACGAGGGGGCGCCGTACGGATACGCAGTATTTT. This translates into CSTRGRRTDTQYF.

This clonotype was found a few times. The chain employs TRBV11-2 and TRBJ2-1; the D is unclear. CDR1 is SGHAT, CDR2 FQNNGV, per germline. The CDR3 loop spans 14 amino acids. Trimming took off 5 bases at V and 2 bases at J, with 10 bases between the two ends. CDR3 coding DNA: TGTGCCAGCAGCGCAACTATGCCCTACAATGAGCAGTTCTTC. Protein sequence: CASSATMPYNEQFF.

There are a few counts of this clonotype. The chain has TRBV28 and TRBJ2-7; 9 bases are a match to TRBD2. Germline CDR1 is MDHEN and CDR2 is SYDVKM. The CDR3 covers 14 residues. V lost 7 bases to trimming and J lost 4 bases; unmatched junction nucleotides: 8. DNA for the CDR3: TGTGCCAGCAACCCCGCGGGAGGGAAGTACGAGCAGTACTTC. The encoded protein is CASNPAGGKYEQYF.

This clonotype was detected many times. This chain connects TRBV5-1 to TRBJ2-3; possibly TRBD1 or TRBD2 for D (6 bases each). V shed 2 bases and J shed 4 bases, with 11 bases lying between them. The CDR3 is 14 amino acids. Looked up from germline, CDR1 is SGHRS and CDR2 is YFSETQ. CDR3 amino acids: CASSLGGPADTQYF. The CDR3, as DNA: TGCGCCAGCAGCTTAGGGGGGCCAGCAGATACGCAGTATTTT.

The chain is built from TRBV7-8 and TRBJ2-3; 10 positions match TRBD2. From germline, CDR1 is SGHVS and CDR2 FQNEAQ. Trimming at V came to 4 bases and at J to 7 bases, leaving 5 bases not matched to a gene. This CDR3 has 14 residues. The DNA of the CDR3 is TGTGCCAGCAGCTCAGCGGGGGGGCTGAATACGCAGTATTTT. It yields the protein CASSSAGGLNTQYF. The variable domain in full, with the rest retrieved from reference TRBV7-8 and TRBJ2-3, is GAGVSQSPRYKVAKRGQDVALRCDPISGHVSLFWYQQALGQGPEFLTYFQNEAQLDKSGLPSDRFFAERPEGSVSTLKIQRTQQEDSAVYLCASSSAGGLNTQYFGPGTRLTVL.

The sample holds a few counts of this clonotype. V and J are TRBV7-3 and TRBJ1-1; D perhaps matches TRBD1 (5 bases). From germline, CDR1 is SGHTA and CDR2 FQGTGA. This CDR3 is 15 amino acids long. Trimming cost V 4 bases and J 0 bases, with 12 bases left between them. In DNA form, the CDR3 reads TGTGCCAGCAGCTCCAGCGGGGGGATGAACACTGAAGCTTTCTTT. Translated, it gives CASSSSGGMNTEAFF.

The sample holds many counts of this clonotype. This chain uses TRBV5-1 with TRBJ2-2; no reliable D call. The CDR3 totals 16 residues. The V gene's germline CDR1 is SGHRS and CDR2 YFSETQ. Trimming took 4 bases from V and 5 from J, leaving 18 bases between them. DNA of the CDR3: TGCGCCAGCAGCAGAAAAGTAGGCCTGCGGACCGGGGAGCTGTTTTTT. It codes for CASSRKVGLRTGELFF.

This chain uses TRBV6-5 with TRBJ2-7; 7 nucleotides line up with TRBD2. The ends lost 4 bases at V and 1 base at J; junction bases unmatched: 7. Germline V CDR1 and CDR2: MNHEY, SVGAGI. The CDR3 is 15 residues long. Written as DNA, the CDR3 is TGTGCCAGCAGTTCTTGGGGGGGACCTTCCTACGAGCAGTACTTC. Translating gives CASSSWGGPSYEQYF.

This clonotype was observed a handful of times. This chain joins TRBV7-2 and TRBJ2-2; 7 nucleotides line up with TRBD2. From germline, CDR1 is SGHTA and CDR2 FQGNSA. Trimming removed 6 bases from V and 5 bases from J; junction bases left unmatched: 12. CDR3 length equals 16 residues. CDR3 nucleotides: TGTGCCAGCAGGAAGGGAGGGACTCTCGGAACCGGGGAGCTGTTTTTT. Its protein product is CASRKGGTLGTGELFF.

The chain has TRBV20-1 and TRBJ1-4; 9 nucleotides agree with TRBD1. Trimming took 6 bases from V and 2 from J; bases not matched to a gene: 7. The germline gives CDR1 DFQATT, CDR2 SNEGSKA (reference sequence). The CDR3 sequence is 15 residues long. The CDR3 sequence is CSAGRDRATNEKLFF. CDR3 coding DNA: TGCAGTGCGGGGAGGGACAGGGCGACTAATGAAAAACTGTTTTTT.

This clonotype appeared a few times. V and J are TRBV5-4 and TRBJ1-4; no reliable D call. The CDR3 runs to 14 residues. Germline values: CDR1 SGHNT, CDR2 YYREEE (reference sequence). V dropped 1 base and J dropped 5 bases, with 9 bases sitting between them. CDR3 nucleotide sequence: TGTGCCAGCAGCTTGAAGGGTCAGAATGAAAAACTGTTTTTT. Residues: CASSLKGQNEKLFF.

The CDR3: CSVALAGGYEQYF. CDR3 coding DNA: TGCAGTGTAGCGTTAGCGGGAGGTTACGAGCAGTACTTC. The gene calls are TRBV20-1 and TRBJ2-7, with 10 nucleotides matching TRBD2. Per the germline V gene, CDR1 is DFQATT and CDR2 is SNEGSKA (reference sequence). The ends lost 7 bases at V and 4 bases at J; junction bases unmatched: 7. CDR3 length: 13 amino acids.

This CDR3 is CASSLFGGGTDTQYF. The CDR3 nucleotides are TGTGCCAGCAGCTTATTCGGGGGGGGCACAGATACGCAGTATTTT. The J gene is TRBJ2-3, the V gene TRBV7-3; 8 bases are shared with TRBD2. Germline assignment: CDR1 SGHTA and CDR2 FQGTGA. The junction had 2 bases not matched to a gene; V was cut back by 2 bases and J by 1 base. This CDR3 region has 15 residues.

The V call is TRBV18, the J call TRBJ1-5, with 7 positions matching TRBD1. Germline CDR1 reads KGHSH; CDR2 reads LQKENI. The CDR3 consists of 16 residues. The J segment lost 4 bases and the V segment lost 0 bases, leaving 6 bases of the junction unmatched. CDR3 loop: CASSPPRTGLNQPQHF. The CDR3 DNA follows: TGTGCCAGCTCACCACCGAGGACAGGCCTAAATCAGCCCCAGCATTTT.

This clonotype showed up just a few times. The chain joins TRBV5-1 to TRBJ1-2; D not resolved. The CDR3 consists of 14 residues. Per germline, CDR1 SGHRS and CDR2 YFSETQ. The V gene lost 0 bases and the J gene lost 2 bases, with 8 bases spanning the gap. CDR3 amino acids: CASSLGTTNYGYTF. CDR3 bases: TGCGCCAGCAGCTTGGGAACAACAAACTATGGCTACACCTTC.

The chain employs TRBV11-2 and TRBJ1-2; D is ambiguous. In germline, CDR1 is SGHAT, CDR2 FQNNGV. The CDR3 totals 13 residues. V lost 5 bases and J lost 3, with 10 bases in between. The CDR3 sequence: CASSPQTHYGYTF. CDR3 nucleotides: TGTGCCAGCAGCCCGCAGACACACTATGGCTACACCTTC.

The chain couples TRBV7-9 to TRBJ2-3; 7 nucleotides match TRBD2. Germline lookup yields CDR1 SEHNR and CDR2 FQNEAQ (reference sequence). The CDR3 runs to 16 residues. V shed 1 base and J 8 bases; nucleotides not matched to a gene: 12. The DNA for the CDR3 is TGTGCCAGCAGCTTAGGGGGAGGGCGAGCGGCGGGTACGCAGTATTTT. It yields the protein CASSLGGGRAAGTQYF.

This clonotype came up a few times. This sequence joins TRBV7-9 and TRBJ1-1; D is unresolved. CDR1 is SEHNR and CDR2 is FQNEAQ in the germline V gene (reference sequence). The V end lost 3 bases, the J end lost 5 bases, and 10 bases lay between the germline ends. There are 13 residues in the CDR3. CDR3 amino acids: CASSFLSGTEAFF. The CDR3, as DNA: TGTGCCAGCAGCTTTTTATCAGGTACTGAAGCTTTCTTT.

The chain uses TRBV9 and TRBJ2-1, with 10 bases that match TRBD1. Losses at the gene ends were 3 bases for V and 9 bases for J; bases not matched to a gene: 9. Germline loops: CDR1 SGDLS, CDR2 YYNGEE. This CDR3 spans 15 amino acids. In DNA form, the CDR3 reads TGTGCCAGCAGCGAGAGGACAGGGGGGTCTGGTGAGCAGTTCTTC. Translating it yields CASSERTGGSGEQFF.

The chain employs TRBV20-1 and TRBJ1-1, with 8 bases fitting TRBD1. The CDR3 contains 15 residues. V shed 1 base and J 1 base; nucleotides not matched to a gene: 5. CDR1 and CDR2 from the germline V gene are DFQATT and SNEGSKA (reference sequence). DNA of the CDR3: TGCAGTGCTAGAGTGAACGGACAGGGGAACACTGAAGCTTTCTTT. Translating it yields CSARVNGQGNTEAFF.

The table lists this clonotype with a few counts. This rearrangement joins TRBV6-2 or TRBV6-3 to TRBJ2-7, with D maybe TRBD1 (6 bases). Germline lookup yields CDR1 MNHEY and CDR2 SVGEGT. The V and J ends lost 0 bases and 7 bases respectively, with 7 bases between them. The CDR3 covers 12 residues. The CDR3 spells CASSYSQGEQYF. CDR3 nucleotides: TGTGCCAGCAGTTACTCGCAGGGGGAGCAGTACTTC.